Each of the 4 T cell receptor beta chains below was sequenced from the same sample in a study of identical twins. Each CDR3 protein is one row after TCRdb ran MiXCR on the 5' RACE reads. The sample shows under 250,000 distinct CDR3 sequences, around 10% of them seen only once. Sample: memory (CD45RO+) T cells sorted from blood. Receptor source: a woman between 18 and 30 years old in good health.

This clonotype was found a few times. The chain combines TRBV10-3 with TRBJ1-2; D gene uncertain. The CDR3 is made up of 14 amino acids. V was cut by 3 bases and J by 0 bases, with 8 bases left in between. The germline V gene has CDR1 ENHRY and CDR2 SYGVKD. The CDR3: CAISDLLSNYGYTF. CDR3 DNA: TGTGCCATCAGTGATTTGCTTTCTAACTATGGCTACACCTTC.

The chain carries TRBV24-1 and TRBJ2-1; possible D gene TRBD1, 6 bases. Trimming removed 1 base at V and 7 bases at J, with 7 bases between. This CDR3 has 13 residues. Per the germline V gene, CDR1 is KGHDR and CDR2 is SFDVKD. The CDR3 loop is CATSDFRGNEQFF. The CDR3 nucleotides read TGTGCCACCAGTGATTTTAGGGGGAATGAGCAGTTCTTC.

This rearrangement joins TRBV5-1 to TRBJ2-7; TRBD1 aligns across 11 bases. Germline CDR1 and CDR2: SGHRS and YFSETQ. The J segment lost 4 bases and the V segment lost 7 bases, leaving 7 bases of the junction unmatched. There are 14 residues in the CDR3. The DNA of the CDR3 is TGCGCCAGCCGCTCCGGGACAGGGGGGTACGAGCAGTACTTC. Its protein product is CASRSGTGGYEQYF.

The J gene is TRBJ2-7, the V gene TRBV25-1, with D possibly TRBD2 on 5 matching bases. Germline V gives CDR1 MGHDK, CDR2 SYGVNS. V lost 5 bases to trimming and J lost 2 bases, with 10 bases between them. The CDR3 sequence is 13 residues long. The CDR3 nucleotides are TGTGCCAGCAGTATGGCGGGTGCCTACGAGCAGTACTTC. Its protein is CASSMAGAYEQYF.